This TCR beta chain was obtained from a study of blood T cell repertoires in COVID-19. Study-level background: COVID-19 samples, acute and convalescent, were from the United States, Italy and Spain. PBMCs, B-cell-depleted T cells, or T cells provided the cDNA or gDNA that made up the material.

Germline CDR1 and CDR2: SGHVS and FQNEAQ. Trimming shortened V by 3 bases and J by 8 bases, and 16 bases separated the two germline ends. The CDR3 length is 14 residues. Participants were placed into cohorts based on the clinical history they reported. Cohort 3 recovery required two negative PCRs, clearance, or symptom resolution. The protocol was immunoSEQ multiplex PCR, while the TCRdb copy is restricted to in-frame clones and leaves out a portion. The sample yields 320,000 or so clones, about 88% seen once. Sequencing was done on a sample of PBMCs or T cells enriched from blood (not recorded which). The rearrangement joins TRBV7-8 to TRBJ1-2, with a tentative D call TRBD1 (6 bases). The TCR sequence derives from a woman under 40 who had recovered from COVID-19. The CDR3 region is CASSLSDRFFGYTF. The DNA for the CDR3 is TGTGCCAGCAGCTTGTCGGACAGATTCTTCGGCTACACCTTC.